The 18 T cell receptor beta chains in this list originate from one sample, sequenced in a study of cytomegalovirus exposure and HLA in healthy donors. Primers included in the PCR were 60 Vbeta and 13 Jbeta primers. Libraries were prepared by immunoSEQ multiplex PCR; TCRdb keeps only in-frame clonotypes and omits some of them. The table has 58,000 or so clones, approximately 71% seen once; the top ten hold 20% to 25%. The specimen sequenced was PBMCs. The receptors derive from a man aged 45-60 years in good health and CMV-seropositive.

The V call is TRBV7-2, the J call TRBJ2-5, with 9 positions matching TRBD2. The junction had 8 bases not matched to a gene; V was cut back by 5 bases and J by 1 base. This CDR3 has 16 amino acids. The germline V gene encodes CDR1 SGHTA and CDR2 FQGNSA. In DNA form, the CDR3 reads TGTGCCAGCAGCCAACGACTAGCGGATTCCCAAGAGACCCAGTACTTC. Its protein product is CASSQRLADSQETQYF.

This chain connects TRBV21-1 to TRBJ1-3. TRBV21-1 is listed as a pseudogene. The CDR3 spans 17 residues. Written as DNA, the CDR3 is TGTGCCAGCAGCAAACCACCGGGTCTCATCTCTGGAAACACCATATATTTT. Its translation: CASSKPPGLISGNTIYF.

This rearrangement joins TRBV7-8 to TRBJ1-2; 7 positions match TRBD1. Germline CDR1 reads SGHVS; CDR2 reads FQNEAQ. This CDR3 comprises 13 residues. Trimming removed 5 bases from V and 2 bases from J; junction bases left unmatched: 2. The CDR3 coding sequence is TGTGCCAGCAGCGTGACAGGGAACTATGGCTACACCTTC. This sequence encodes CASSVTGNYGYTF.

V is TRBV29-1 and J is TRBJ1-2, with 11 bases fitting TRBD1. There are 13 residues in the CDR3. Trimming at V came to 6 bases and at J to 2 bases, leaving 2 bases not matched to a gene. The V gene's germline CDR1 is SQVTM and CDR2 ANQGSEA. CDR3 amino acids: CSVRTGGNYGYTF. The DNA of the CDR3 is TGCAGCGTCCGGACAGGGGGCAACTATGGCTACACCTTC.

In this sample, this clone turned up once. The rearrangement joins TRBV30 to TRBJ2-1, with 9 bases aligning to TRBD2. The CDR3 consists of 15 residues. Trimming took 1 base from V and 8 from J; bases not matched to a gene: 9. Germline V CDR1 and CDR2: GTSNPN, SVGIG (reference sequence). CDR3 residues: CAWSGVGGRGYEQFF. The CDR3 DNA sequence: TGTGCCTGGAGTGGGGTCGGCGGGAGGGGCTATGAGCAGTTCTTC.

This chain uses TRBV6-1 with TRBJ1-4, with a tentative D call TRBD1 (5 bases). Per germline, CDR1 MNHNS and CDR2 SASEGT. V lost 5 bases and J lost 3, with 10 bases in between. The CDR3 extends over 14 amino acids. Here the CDR3 DNA reads TGTGCCAGCAGTCGACAGACCTCTAATGAAAAACTGTTTTTT. Translated, it gives CASSRQTSNEKLFF.

This clone occurred once. J is TRBJ1-2 and V is TRBV11-2; D possibly corresponds to TRBD1 (5 bases). Between the trimmed V and J ends, which lost 5 bases and 8 bases, there was a span of 18 bases. Germline V gene lookup returns CDR1 SGHAT and CDR2 FQNNGV. The length of the CDR3 is 14 residues. In DNA form, the CDR3 reads TGTGCCAGCAGCCTTCGGGGGGAGATCGACGGCTACACCTTC. Protein: CASSLRGEIDGYTF.

The rearrangement links TRBV30 to TRBJ1-6; TRBD1 aligns across 8 bases. Per the germline V gene, CDR1 is GTSNPN and CDR2 is SVGIG (reference sequence). The CDR3 is 12 amino acids. V gave up 1 base and J gave up 10 bases; unmatched junction bases: 0. The CDR3 sequence is CAWSAGGSPLHF. CDR3 nucleotide sequence: TGTGCCTGGAGTGCAGGGGGCTCACCCCTCCACTTT.

The chain employs TRBV9 and TRBJ1-2; 8 bases align to TRBD1. Trimming took 4 bases from V and 4 from J; bases not matched to a gene: 9. Germline V CDR1 and CDR2: SGDLS, YYNGEE. The CDR3 has 15 amino acids. Here the CDR3 reads CASSNQGAGVYGYTF. In DNA, the CDR3 is TGTGCCAGCAGCAATCAGGGGGCGGGTGTCTATGGCTACACCTTC. Full variable domain (outside the CDR3, taken from reference TRBV9 and TRBJ1-2): DSGVTQTPKHLITATGQRVTLRCSPRSGDLSVYWYQQSLDQGLQFLIQYYNGEERAKGNILERFSAQQFPDLHSELNLSSLELGDSALYFCASSNQGAGVYGYTFGSGTRLTVV.

This chain joins TRBV30 and TRBJ2-3; 7 nucleotides agree with TRBD1. The J segment lost 4 bases and the V segment lost 3 bases, leaving 19 bases of the junction unmatched. Germline V gene sequence: CDR1 GTSNPN, CDR2 SVGIG (reference sequence). The CDR3 totals 18 residues. The CDR3 is CAWRAATGERRRPDTQYF. The CDR3 bases are TGTGCCTGGAGGGCGGCAACAGGGGAGCGGCGGAGGCCAGATACGCAGTATTTT.

V usage is TRBV9 and J usage is TRBJ1-1; 7 positions match TRBD1. This CDR3 region has 13 residues. The junction had 5 bases not matched to a gene; V was cut back by 2 bases and J by 7 bases. Germline CDR1 is SGDLS and CDR2 is YYNGEE. The CDR3 DNA sequence: TGTGCCAGCAGCGTTCAGGGGGGAGGTGAAGCTTTCTTT. As protein: CASSVQGGGEAFF.

This clone appeared once. The V call is TRBV5-4, the J call TRBJ2-1; 7 bases align to TRBD1. J was trimmed by 2 bases and V by 4 bases; bases with no gene match: 6. The CDR3 is 15 amino acids. Germline V CDR1 and CDR2: SGHNT, YYREEE (reference sequence). CDR3 sequence: CASSGTGQPYNEQFF. In DNA form, the CDR3 reads TGTGCCAGCAGCGGGACGGGACAGCCCTACAATGAGCAGTTCTTC.

V gene TRBV9 combines with J gene TRBJ2-5, with TRBD2 identical over 10 bases. V dropped 0 bases and J dropped 5; count of bases not matched to a gene: 10. CDR1 is SGDLS and CDR2 is YYNGEE in the germline V gene. The CDR3 contains 17 residues. CDR3 bases: TGTGCCAGCAGCGTAGCTAGAGCGGGGGGGCCAGGGGAGACCCAGTACTTC. Its protein is CASSVARAGGPGETQYF.

A word on this clone: This is likely a read error, given that the CDR3 carries no conserved phenylalanine or tryptophan at its end. V usage is TRBV11-3 and J usage is TRBJ1-6; the D is unclear. Trimming took off 1 base at V and 10 bases at J, with 11 bases between the two ends. The CDR3 totals 14 residues. Germline V lookup: CDR1 SGHNT, CDR2 YENEEA. The CDR3 DNA reads TGTGCCAGCAGCTTAGGGGCTGGTGGGTCACCCCTCCACGTT. It is translated as CASSLGAGGSPLHV.

The chain combines TRBV7-6 with TRBJ2-3; no definite D call. With 2 bases removed from V and 2 bases from J, the gap between germline ends came to 5 bases. The CDR3 loop spans 13 amino acids. Germline values: CDR1 SGHVS, CDR2 FNYEAQ. The CDR3 is CASSLSFTDTQYF. CDR3 bases: TGTGCCAGCAGCTTATCCTTCACAGATACGCAGTATTTT.

V is TRBV27 and J is TRBJ1-1; 9 bases line up with TRBD1. The germline V gene has CDR1 MNHEY and CDR2 SMNVEV (reference sequence). The CDR3 spans 16 residues. V shed 2 bases, J shed 0 bases, and the junction held 4 bases outside the gene matches. CDR3 loop: CASSLIGQGMNTEAFF. In DNA form, the CDR3 reads TGTGCCAGCAGTTTAATTGGACAGGGGATGAACACTGAAGCTTTCTTT.

With respect to this clone: One end of the junction is discordant with germline, which a read error may explain. This rearrangement joins TRBV7-2 to TRBJ2-7; 9 bases map to TRBD2. CDR3 size: 18 residues. The germline V gene encodes CDR1 SGHTA and CDR2 FQGNSA. CDR3 amino acids: CASSFSPLRLAGSYEQYF. The CDR3 bases are TGTGCCAGCAGCTTTTCCCCGCTGCGGCTAGCGGGATCCTATGAGCAGTACTTC.

The gene calls are TRBV28 and TRBJ2-7; TRBD1 is a possible D gene (6 bases). CDR1 is MDHEN, CDR2 SYDVKM, per germline. The CDR3 has 15 residues. Trimming left V 3 bases short and J 0 bases short, with 12 bases between. CDR3 in amino acids: CASSFRDTSSYEQYF. The CDR3 DNA is TGTGCCAGCAGTTTCCGGGACACCTCCTCCTACGAGCAGTACTTC. The whole variable domain, remainder taken from reference TRBV28 and TRBJ2-7, is DVKVTQSSRYLVKRTGEKVFLECVQDMDHENMFWYRQDPGLGLRLIYFSYDVKMKEKGDIPEGYSVSREKKERFSLILESASTNQTSMYLCASSFRDTSSYEQYFGPGTRLTVT.